The next 14 T cell receptor beta chains were all read from a single sample in a study of shared clonotypes between healthy human individuals. Using immunoSEQ multiplex PCR, the repertoire was profiled, and TCRdb retains in-frame clones only, with some absent. The sample yields roughly 1 million clones, roughly 75% seen once. The sample was memory CD4+ T cells sorted from blood. The subset here: CD45RA-negative fraction. These TCRs come from a man aged 18-30 years in good health.

This clone showed up just a few times. V gene TRBV19 combines with J gene TRBJ2-1; TRBD2 matches at 9 bases. CDR1 is LNHDA, CDR2 SQIVND, per germline (reference sequence). Losses at the gene ends were 4 bases for V and 0 bases for J; bases not matched to a gene: 13. CDR3 length: 19 amino acids. The CDR3 DNA is TGTGCCAGTAGTAGGCGAGGTAGCGGGGGCCTGAGCTCCTACAATGAGCAGTTCTTC. Amino acid sequence: CASSRRGSGGLSSYNEQFF.

The chain uses TRBV7-9 and TRBJ1-1; possible D gene TRBD1, 6 bases. This CDR3 region has 16 residues. Germline-derived CDR1 and CDR2 are SEHNR and FQNEAQ (reference sequence). V lost 5 bases to trimming and J lost 5 bases, with 21 bases between them. The CDR3 loop is CASSPGTGGRSTEAFF. CDR3 bases: TGTGCCAGCAGCCCAGGGACCGGGGGGCGGAGTACTGAAGCTTTCTTT.

The V call is TRBV5-5, the J call TRBJ2-7, with 8 bases that match TRBD1. V shed 3 bases, J shed 12 bases, and the junction held 11 bases outside the gene matches. This CDR3 is 13 amino acids long. Germline assignment: CDR1 SGHKS and CDR2 YYEKEE (reference sequence). The CDR3 protein is CASSSGQGGGSYF. In DNA, the CDR3 is TGTGCCAGCAGCTCCGGACAGGGTGGGGGTTCGTACTTC.

J is TRBJ1-4 and V is TRBV6-1; D may be TRBD1 (6 bases). Per germline, CDR1 MNHNS and CDR2 SASEGT. The CDR3 has 12 residues. V gave up 1 base and J gave up 14 bases, with 11 bases separating them. The CDR3 is CASSEVTGHLFF. In nucleotides, the CDR3 is TGTGCCAGCAGTGAAGTAACAGGGCATCTGTTTTTT.

Note on this clone: Distinct nucleotide sequences in the sample also encode this CDR3. V gene TRBV9 combines with J gene TRBJ1-5; possibly TRBD1 for D (6 bases). The CDR3 length is 13 residues. Germline values: CDR1 SGDLS, CDR2 YYNGEE. Trimming pared 0 bases from V and 7 bases from J, leaving 8 bases between. The CDR3 coding sequence is TGTGCCAGCAGCGTAGAGGGGGGGCAGCCCCAGCATTTT. Translating gives CASSVEGGQPQHF.

The chain uses TRBV9 and TRBJ2-1; D perhaps matches TRBD2 (6 bases). CDR1 is SGDLS, CDR2 YYNGEE, per germline. V was clipped by 3 bases and J by 7 bases, with 17 bases between them. CDR3 size: 15 residues. CDR3 DNA: TGTGCCAGCAGCGAGAACGGCCTGGGGACTAATGAGCAGTTCTTC. It is translated as CASSENGLGTNEQFF.

The J gene is TRBJ1-1, the V gene TRBV5-1; maybe TRBD1 (5 bases). Germline V CDR1 and CDR2: SGHRS, YFSETQ. The CDR3 is 16 amino acids. V lost 0 bases, J lost 5 bases, and 17 bases lay in between. CDR3 sequence (DNA): TGCGCCAGCAGCTTGGAACCCGGGACCCCGAAGACTGAAGCTTTCTTT. This codes for CASSLEPGTPKTEAFF.

The gene calls are TRBV29-1 and TRBJ1-2, with D hard to call. In germline, CDR1 is SQVTM, CDR2 ANQGSEA. With 2 bases removed from V and 1 base from J, the gap between germline ends came to 17 bases. This CDR3 has 16 amino acids. CDR3 DNA: TGCAGCGTTGAACGGTTGGCCTACCCCAATAACTATGGCTACACCTTC. This translates into CSVERLAYPNNYGYTF.

Only a few counts were recorded for this clone. Distinct nucleotide sequences in the sample also encode this CDR3. This chain connects TRBV7-2 to TRBJ2-4; possible D gene TRBD2, 5 bases. The length of the CDR3 is 12 residues. V gave up 3 bases and J gave up 6 bases, with 6 bases separating them. Germline assignment: CDR1 SGHTA and CDR2 FQGNSA. Written as DNA, the CDR3 is TGTGCCAGCAGCTTCGGAGGAAACATTCAGTACTTC. It specifies CASSFGGNIQYF.

The chain employs TRBV29-1 and TRBJ2-1; maybe TRBD2 (6 bases). This CDR3 is 21 amino acids long. The ends were cut back, 1 base at V and 9 bases at J, with 37 bases in the middle. Germline V gene data show CDR1 as SQVTM and CDR2 as ANQGSEA. The CDR3 protein is CSVEANQAVTRQTRWGGEQFF. In nucleotides, the CDR3 is TGCAGCGTTGAAGCAAACCAAGCGGTTACTAGACAGACTCGCTGGGGAGGTGAGCAGTTCTTC.

This clone was detected once. The V gene is TRBV5-1, the J gene TRBJ2-2, with D tentatively TRBD1 or TRBD2 (5 bases each). This CDR3 contains 16 residues. Looked up from germline, CDR1 is SGHRS and CDR2 is YFSETQ. V lost 7 bases and J lost 2, with 18 bases in between. CDR3 DNA sequence: TGCGCCAGCTCTACGACCGGGACGTCTAACACCGGGGAGCTGTTTTTT. Amino acid sequence: CASSTTGTSNTGELFF. The full variable domain, its missing parts supplied by reference TRBV5-1 and TRBJ2-2, is KAGVTQTPRYLIKTRGQQVTLSCSPISGHRSVSWYQQTPGQGLQFLFEYFSETQRNKGNFPGRFSGRQFSNSRSEMNVSTLELGDSALYLCASSTTGTSNTGELFFGEGSRLTVL.

The V call is TRBV10-3, the J call TRBJ2-7; 10 bases map to TRBD2. V was pared by 10 bases and J by 6 bases, with 12 bases of the junction left unmatched. Germline lookup yields CDR1 ENHRY and CDR2 SYGVKD. The CDR3 length is 14 residues. The CDR3 reads CATIAGGGGFEQYF. For the CDR3, the DNA is TGTGCCACCATAGCGGGGGGAGGTGGATTCGAGCAGTACTTC.

The chain employs TRBV5-1 and TRBJ2-2; TRBD1 is a possible D gene (6 bases). Trimming took 4 bases from V and 8 from J, leaving 18 bases between them. CDR1 and CDR2 (germline): SGHRS, YFSETQ. This CDR3 is built from 15 residues. The CDR3 protein is CASSLDLGAGGELFF. The CDR3 nucleotides read TGCGCCAGCAGCCTCGATCTGGGGGCAGGTGGGGAGCTGTTTTTT.

The chain couples TRBV28 to TRBJ1-5; the D gene is possibly TRBD1 (5 bases). The germline V gene encodes CDR1 MDHEN and CDR2 SYDVKM. The CDR3 runs to 15 residues. Deletions cut 6 bases from V and 4 bases from J, with 16 bases between. CDR3 nucleotide sequence: TGTGCCAGCAGCGCCGGGACCCCAAGGAATCAGCCCCAGCATTTT. Its protein product is CASSAGTPRNQPQHF.